The clone carrying this T cell receptor beta chain was detected ten times or more. These data belong to a study of T cells in Graves' hyperthyroidism and ophthalmopathy. As for the study in general: Peripheral blood specimens were obtained at initial diagnosis, prior to any treatment.

V lost 3 bases and J lost 0, with 9 bases in between. The CDR3 runs 14 residues. RNA transcripts gave rise to amplified TCR beta CDR3 regions. The TCR CDR3 first-round RT-PCR relied on the HTBI primer set. TCRdb processed the multiplex PCR reads anew with MiXCR; each CDR3 protein has one entry. The profile shows roughly 240,000 distinct CDR3 sequences, approximately 23% of them singletons. The sequenced sample was blood. The chain has TRBV12-3 or TRBV12-4 and TRBJ2-7; no firm D call. The sequence derives from a middle-aged woman with Graves' ophthalmopathy. CDR3: CASSFKSFSYEQYF. The CDR3 DNA follows: TGTGCCAGCAGTTTTAAAAGCTTCTCCTACGAGCAGTACTTC.